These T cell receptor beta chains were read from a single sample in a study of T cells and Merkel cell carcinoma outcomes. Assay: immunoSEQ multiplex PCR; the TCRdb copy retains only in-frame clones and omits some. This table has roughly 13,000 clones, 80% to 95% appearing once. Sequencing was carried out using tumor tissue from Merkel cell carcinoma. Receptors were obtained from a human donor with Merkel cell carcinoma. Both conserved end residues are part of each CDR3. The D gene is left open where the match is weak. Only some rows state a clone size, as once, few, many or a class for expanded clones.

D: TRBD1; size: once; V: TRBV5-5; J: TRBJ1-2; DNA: TGTGCCAGCAGCTTTACTACCGGGACAGGGGATCGCGGCTACACCTTC; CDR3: CASSFTTGTGDRGYTF
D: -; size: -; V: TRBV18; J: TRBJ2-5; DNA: TGTGCCAGCTCACCACTGGGGGGAGCGTCGAAAGAGACCCAGTACTTC; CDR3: CASSPLGGASKETQYF
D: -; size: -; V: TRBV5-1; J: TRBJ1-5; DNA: TGCGCCAGCAGCTTACGTAGCAATCAGCCCCAGCATTTT; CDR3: CASSLRSNQPQHF
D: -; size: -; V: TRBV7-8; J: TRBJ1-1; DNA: TGTGCCAGCAGCGCCCAGCATGGTCTGGAAAGTGAAGCTTTCTTT; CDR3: CASSAQHGLESEAFF
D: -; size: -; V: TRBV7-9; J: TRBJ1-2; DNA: TGTGCCAGCAGCTTAGGAACTCTAGGAGGCTACACCTTC; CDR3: CASSLGTLGGYTF
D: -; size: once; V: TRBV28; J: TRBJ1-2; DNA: TGTGCCAGCCAGACGCTAGCTAACTATGGCTACACCTTC; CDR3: CASQTLANYGYTF
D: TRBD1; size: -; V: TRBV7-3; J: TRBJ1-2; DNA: TGTGCCAGCAGCTTAGGACAGGGCTATGGCTACACCTTC; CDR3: CASSLGQGYGYTF
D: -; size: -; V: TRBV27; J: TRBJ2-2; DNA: TGTGCCAGCACCTTTGGGGGCGGAGCGACCGGGGAGCTGTTTTTT; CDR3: CASTFGGGATGELFF
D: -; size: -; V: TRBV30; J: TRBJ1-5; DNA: TGTGCCTGGAGTGTTAGGGGGACGGGGAAGGGGCAGCCCCAGCATTTT; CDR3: CAWSVRGTGKGQPQHF
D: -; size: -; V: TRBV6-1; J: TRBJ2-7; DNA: TGTGCCAGCAGTTTAGGGCCTGGTGATAGTGGCGAGCAGTACTTC; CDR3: CASSLGPGDSGEQYF
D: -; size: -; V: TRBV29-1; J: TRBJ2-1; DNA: TGCAGCGTTGTGGACACCACCTCCTACAATGAGCAGTTCTTC; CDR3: CSVVDTTSYNEQFF
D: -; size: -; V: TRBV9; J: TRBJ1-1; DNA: TGTGCCAGCAGCGTAGGAGGGGCTGGGACTGAAGCTTTCTTT; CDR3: CASSVGGAGTEAFF
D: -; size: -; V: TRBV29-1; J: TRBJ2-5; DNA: TGCAGTGAGACAGTTCAAGAGACCCAGTACTTC; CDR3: CSETVQETQYF
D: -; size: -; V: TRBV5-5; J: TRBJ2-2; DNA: TGTGCCAGCAGCCGGGGGCCGGGCGGGGAGCTGTTTTTT; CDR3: CASSRGPGGELFF
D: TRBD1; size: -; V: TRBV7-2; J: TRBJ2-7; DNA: TGTGCCAGCACCCCGGGACAGGCCTACTACGAGCAGTACTTC; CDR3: CASTPGQAYYEQYF
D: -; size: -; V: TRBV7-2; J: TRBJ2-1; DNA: TGTGCCAGCAGCTTATTCGGGGGACCCTACAATGAGCAGTTCTTC; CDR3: CASSLFGGPYNEQFF
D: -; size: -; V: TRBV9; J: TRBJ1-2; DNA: TGTGCCAGCAGCGTAGGAGGGTTCACCTATGGCTACACCTTC; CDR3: CASSVGGFTYGYTF
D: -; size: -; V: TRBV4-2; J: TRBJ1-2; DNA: TGTGCCAGCAGCCAAGATTGGGTTAGCTATGGCTACACCTTC; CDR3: CASSQDWVSYGYTF
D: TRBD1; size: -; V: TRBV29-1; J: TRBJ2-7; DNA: TGCAGCGTGGACGACAGGGGCGACGAGCAGTACTTC; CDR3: CSVDDRGDEQYF
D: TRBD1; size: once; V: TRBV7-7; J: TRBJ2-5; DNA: TGTGCCAGCAGCCAGACAGGGATGGAGACCCAGTACTTC; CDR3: CASSQTGMETQYF
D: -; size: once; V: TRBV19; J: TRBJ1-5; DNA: TGTGCCAGCAGGGTGGGGCACCCATCGGCGCCCCAGCATTTT; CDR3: CASRVGHPSAPQHF
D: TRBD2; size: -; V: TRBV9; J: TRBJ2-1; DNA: TGTGCCAGCAGCGTAGATCCGGGGACTAGCGGGAGGCTAAGCTCCTACAATGAGCAGTTCTTC; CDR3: CASSVDPGTSGRLSSYNEQFF
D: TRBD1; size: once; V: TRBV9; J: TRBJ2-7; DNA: TGTGCCAGCAGCTTGATGGGGGACAGAAACGAGCAGTACTTC; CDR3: CASSLMGDRNEQYF
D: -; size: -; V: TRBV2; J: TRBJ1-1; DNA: TGTGCCAGCAGCGCCCGGGGAGGGAGAGGCACTGAAGCTTTCTTT; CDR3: CASSARGGRGTEAFF
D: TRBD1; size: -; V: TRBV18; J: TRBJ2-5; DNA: TGTGCCAGCTCACAGAACCAGGGGGCCCAAGAGACCCAGTACTTC; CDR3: CASSQNQGAQETQYF
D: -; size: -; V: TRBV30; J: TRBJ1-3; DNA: TGTGCCTGGAGTAAGACGGCAACTGGAAACACCATATATTTT; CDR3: CAWSKTATGNTIYF
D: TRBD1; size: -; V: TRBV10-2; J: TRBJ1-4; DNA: TGCGCCAGCAGTCGACAGGGATCTAGTCTGTTTTTT; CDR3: CASSRQGSSLFF
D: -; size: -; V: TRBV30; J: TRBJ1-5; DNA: TGTACCTGGAGTTCTTCCCGGGCCTCACTGGAGCAGCCCCAGCATTTT; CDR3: CTWSSSRASLEQPQHF
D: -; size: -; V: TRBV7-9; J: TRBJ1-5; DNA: TGTGCCAGCAGCCTCCAAGATGGTCAACCCCAGCATTTT; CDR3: CASSLQDGQPQHF
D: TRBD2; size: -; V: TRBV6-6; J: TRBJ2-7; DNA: TGTGCCAGCAGTTACGCGGCGGGAGTTACGTACGAGCAGTACTTC; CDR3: CASSYAAGVTYEQYF
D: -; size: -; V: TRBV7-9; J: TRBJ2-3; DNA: TGTGCCAGCAGCCCCCTCCCAACAGATACGCAGTATTTT; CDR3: CASSPLPTDTQYF
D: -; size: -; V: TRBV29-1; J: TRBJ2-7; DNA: TGCAGCGCCGCGAGGGGGACCTACGAGCAGTACTTC; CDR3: CSAARGTYEQYF
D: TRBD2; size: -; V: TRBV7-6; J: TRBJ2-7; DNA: TGTGCCAGCAGCTTGGAAGGACTAGCGCCCTCCGAGCAGTACTTC; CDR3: CASSLEGLAPSEQYF